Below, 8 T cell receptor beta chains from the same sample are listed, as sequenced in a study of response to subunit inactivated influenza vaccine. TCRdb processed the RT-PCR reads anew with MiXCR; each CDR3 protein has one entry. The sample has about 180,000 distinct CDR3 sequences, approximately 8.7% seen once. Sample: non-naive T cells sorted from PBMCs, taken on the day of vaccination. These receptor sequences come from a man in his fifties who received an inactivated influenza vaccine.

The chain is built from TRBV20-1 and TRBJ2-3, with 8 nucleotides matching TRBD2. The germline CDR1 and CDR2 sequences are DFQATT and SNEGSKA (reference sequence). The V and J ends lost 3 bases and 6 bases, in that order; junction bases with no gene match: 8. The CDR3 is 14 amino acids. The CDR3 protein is CSARTGGAGDTQYF. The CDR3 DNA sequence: TGCAGTGCTAGGACGGGGGGGGCCGGGGATACGCAGTATTTT.

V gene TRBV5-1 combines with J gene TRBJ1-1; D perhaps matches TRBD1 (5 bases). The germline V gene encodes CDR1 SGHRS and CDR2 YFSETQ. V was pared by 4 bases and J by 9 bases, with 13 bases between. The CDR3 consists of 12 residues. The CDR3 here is CASSPGTRKAFF. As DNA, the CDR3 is TGCGCCAGCAGCCCTGGGACTCGAAAAGCTTTCTTT. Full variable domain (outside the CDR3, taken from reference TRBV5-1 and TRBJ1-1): KAGVTQTPRYLIKTRGQQVTLSCSPISGHRSVSWYQQTPGQGLQFLFEYFSETQRNKGNFPGRFSGRQFSNSRSEMNVSTLELGDSALYLCASSPGTRKAFFGQGTRLTVV.

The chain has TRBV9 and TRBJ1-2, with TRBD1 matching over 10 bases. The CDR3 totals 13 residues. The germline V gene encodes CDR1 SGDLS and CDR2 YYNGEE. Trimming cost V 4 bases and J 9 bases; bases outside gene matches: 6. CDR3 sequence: CASSKGQGYRYTF. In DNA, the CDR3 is TGTGCCAGCAGCAAGGGACAGGGGTATCGCTACACCTTC. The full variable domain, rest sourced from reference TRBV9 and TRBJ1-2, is DSGVTQTPKHLITATGQRVTLRCSPRSGDLSVYWYQQSLDQGLQFLIQYYNGEERAKGNILERFSAQQFPDLHSELNLSSLELGDSALYFCASSKGQGYRYTFGSGTRLTVV.

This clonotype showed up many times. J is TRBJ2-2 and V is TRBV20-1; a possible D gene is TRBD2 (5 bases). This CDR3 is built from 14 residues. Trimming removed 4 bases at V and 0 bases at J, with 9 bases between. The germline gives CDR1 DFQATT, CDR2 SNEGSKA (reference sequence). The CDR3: CSATGLANTGELFF. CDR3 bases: TGCAGTGCTACGGGATTGGCGAACACCGGGGAGCTGTTTTTT.

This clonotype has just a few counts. The DNA of the CDR3 is TGCAGCGTTGACTCCAGAAGACAGGGACGGAACACTGAAGCTTTCTTT. Protein: CSVDSRRQGRNTEAFF. The V call is TRBV29-1, the J call TRBJ1-1; 7 nucleotides align to TRBD1. Germline V gene data show CDR1 as SQVTM and CDR2 as ANQGSEA. This CDR3 has 16 amino acids. Losses at the gene ends were 3 bases for V and 1 base for J; bases not matched to a gene: 11.

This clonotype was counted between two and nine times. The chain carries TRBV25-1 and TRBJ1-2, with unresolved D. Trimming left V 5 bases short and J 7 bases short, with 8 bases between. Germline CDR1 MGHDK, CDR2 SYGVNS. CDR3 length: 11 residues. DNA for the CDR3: TGTGCCAGCAGTACGGGTCGTGGCTACACCTTC. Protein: CASSTGRGYTF.

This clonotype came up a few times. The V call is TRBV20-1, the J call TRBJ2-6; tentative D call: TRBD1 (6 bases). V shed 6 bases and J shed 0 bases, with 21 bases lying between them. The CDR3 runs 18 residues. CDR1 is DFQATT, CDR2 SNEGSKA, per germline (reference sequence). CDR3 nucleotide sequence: TGCAGTGCCGTGGACCCCGGGACACGAAGCTCTGGGGCCAACGTCCTGACTTTC. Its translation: CSAVDPGTRSSGANVLTF.

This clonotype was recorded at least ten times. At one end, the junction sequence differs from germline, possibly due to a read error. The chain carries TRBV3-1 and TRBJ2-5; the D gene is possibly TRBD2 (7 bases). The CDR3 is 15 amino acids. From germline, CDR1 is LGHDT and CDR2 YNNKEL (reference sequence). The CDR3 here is CASSQVKGGGETQYF. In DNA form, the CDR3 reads TGTGCCAGCAGTCAAGTCAAGGGAGGGGGGGAGACCCAGTACTTC.